The 17 T cell receptor beta chains below come from one sample, sequenced in a study of T cells in Graves' hyperthyroidism and ophthalmopathy. TCR beta CDR3 region amplification was performed from RNA transcripts. With the HTBI primer set, the TCR CDR3 went through a first round of RT-PCR. TCRdb redid the calling of the multiplex PCR reads with MiXCR, one entry per CDR3 protein. The sample includes roughly 99,000 distinct CDR3 sequences, approximately 15% of them seen just once. Sequencing was performed on blood. All receptors derive from a woman between 50 and 59 years old with Graves' hyperthyroidism.

This clonotype was counted at least ten times. Written as DNA, the CDR3 is TGCGCCAGCAGCTCTCGACGGGCGGGAGCCTACAATGAGCAGTTCTTC. This sequence encodes CASSSRRAGAYNEQFF. The chain carries TRBV5-1 and TRBJ2-1; 7 bases are a match to TRBD2. V gave up 3 bases and J gave up 2 bases; unmatched junction bases: 8. The CDR3 consists of 16 residues. CDR1 and CDR2 from the germline V gene are SGHRS and YFSETQ.

At least ten counts were recorded for this clonotype. The chain is built from TRBV20-1 and TRBJ1-4, with 7 positions matching TRBD1. Per germline, CDR1 DFQATT and CDR2 SNEGSKA (reference sequence). Trimming at V came to 3 bases and at J to 6 bases, leaving 16 bases not matched to a gene. The CDR3 is 17 residues long. The CDR3 sequence is CSASGGRGQSIDEKLFF. CDR3 in DNA: TGCAGTGCTAGTGGGGGTCGGGGACAGAGCATAGATGAAAAACTGTTTTTT.

This chain uses TRBV6-2 or TRBV6-3 with TRBJ2-1; weak D call: TRBD2 (8 bases). V dropped 8 bases and J dropped 9 bases, with 26 bases sitting between them. The CDR3 is 16 amino acids. Germline V gives CDR1 MNHEY, CDR2 SVGEGT. The CDR3 sequence: CASFPLGGLAGGEQFF. The CDR3 region has the DNA TGTGCCAGCTTCCCCTTGGGAGGACTAGCAGGGGGTGAGCAGTTCTTC.

This clonotype was seen ten or more times. The chain employs TRBV30 and TRBJ2-1, with TRBD1 matching over 9 bases. The V and J ends lost 2 bases and 5 bases, in that order; junction bases with no gene match: 4. The CDR3 has 14 residues. The germline CDR1 and CDR2 sequences are GTSNPN and SVGIG (reference sequence). The CDR3, as DNA: TGTGCCTGGAGTTCGGACAGGGGAGACAATGAGCAGTTCTTC. This sequence encodes CAWSSDRGDNEQFF.

This clonotype was observed many times. The chain carries TRBV7-9 and TRBJ2-7; D is undetermined. Per the germline V gene, CDR1 is SEHNR and CDR2 is FQNEAQ (reference sequence). V lost 1 base and J 6 bases, leaving 7 bases between the germline ends. This CDR3 spans 12 amino acids. The CDR3 spells CASSLGGGEQYF. The CDR3 DNA is TGTGCCAGCAGCTTAGGTGGTGGCGAGCAGTACTTC.

A few counts support this clonotype. The chain joins TRBV5-1 to TRBJ2-7, with TRBD1 matching over 7 bases. The CDR3 is 14 amino acids. With V trimmed by 4 bases and J by 1 base, 5 bases remained unmatched. CDR1 is SGHRS and CDR2 is YFSETQ in the germline V gene. The CDR3 loop reads CASSKDRFSYEQYF. CDR3 coding DNA: TGCGCCAGCAGCAAGGACAGGTTTTCCTACGAGCAGTACTTC. Drawing the rest from reference TRBV5-1 and TRBJ2-7, the complete variable domain is KAGVTQTPRYLIKTRGQQVTLSCSPISGHRSVSWYQQTPGQGLQFLFEYFSETQRNKGNFPGRFSGRQFSNSRSEMNVSTLELGDSALYLCASSKDRFSYEQYFGPGTRLTVT.

This clonotype was counted many times. The chain joins TRBV30 to TRBJ1-2, with D tentatively TRBD1 (6 bases). Germline CDR1 reads GTSNPN; CDR2 reads SVGIG (reference sequence). Trimming stripped 0 bases from V and 6 bases from J, with 14 bases between. The CDR3 has 14 residues. For the CDR3, the DNA is TGTGCCTGGAGTGTCAGGGGTCGCGGGAATGGCTACACCTTC. This encodes CAWSVRGRGNGYTF.

This clonotype has at least ten counts. V gene TRBV27 combines with J gene TRBJ2-1; 12 bases align to TRBD2. After removal of 5 bases from V and 6 bases from J, the junction contained 5 bases not matched to a gene. The CDR3 runs to 15 residues. Germline V lookup: CDR1 MNHEY, CDR2 SMNVEV (reference sequence). CDR3 amino acids: CASSTRLAGVNEQFF. The CDR3 bases are TGTGCCAGCAGTACCCGACTAGCGGGAGTCAATGAGCAGTTCTTC.

This clonotype came up many times. The chain combines TRBV7-9 with TRBJ2-5; 8 nucleotides align to TRBD1. This CDR3 is built from 14 residues. J lost 4 bases, V lost 4 bases, and 5 bases had no gene match. Germline V lookup: CDR1 SEHNR, CDR2 FQNEAQ (reference sequence). CDR3 residues: CASSSTGVAETQYF. DNA of the CDR3: TGTGCCAGCAGCTCGACAGGGGTGGCAGAGACCCAGTACTTC.

V is TRBV2 and J is TRBJ2-3; D not certain. The V gene lost 3 bases and the J gene lost 6 bases, with 10 bases spanning the gap. CDR1 and CDR2 from the germline V gene are SNHLY and FYNNEI. The CDR3 runs 13 residues. The CDR3 DNA reads TGTGCCAGCAGTGACGCTGGAAGCGATACGCAGTATTTT. Translating it yields CASSDAGSDTQYF.

This clonotype showed up many times. This chain uses TRBV20-1 with TRBJ1-5, with D uncertain. The CDR3 length is 15 residues. Germline values: CDR1 DFQATT, CDR2 SNEGSKA (reference sequence). The V end was cut by 3 bases, the J end by 3 bases, with 15 bases between. The DNA of the CDR3 is TGCAGTGCTAGTTCCCCCGGGTCCCACAATCAGCCCCAGCATTTT. Protein: CSASSPGSHNQPQHF.

This clonotype was picked up many times. The chain is built from TRBV28 and TRBJ2-1; perhaps TRBD2 as D (6 bases). CDR3 length equals 16 residues. V lost 7 bases, J lost 9 bases, and 25 bases lay in between. The germline gives CDR1 MDHEN, CDR2 SYDVKM. The CDR3 sequence: CASTTFPGLRHPEQFF. The CDR3 DNA follows: TGTGCCAGCACCACCTTTCCGGGACTCCGGCACCCTGAGCAGTTCTTC.

This clonotype came up many times. This sequence joins TRBV6-1 and TRBJ2-7; 9 bases are a match to TRBD1. Germline CDR1 MNHNS, CDR2 SASEGT. V shed 1 base, J shed 6 bases, and the junction held 13 bases outside the gene matches. The CDR3 runs 17 residues. This CDR3 reads CASSEGGTGKSIFEQYV. The CDR3, as DNA: TGTGCCAGCAGTGAAGGGGGGACAGGGAAATCTATCTTCGAGCAGTACGTC.

The V and J genes are TRBV7-9 and TRBJ2-1; D is unresolved. The CDR3 has 12 residues. In germline, CDR1 is SEHNR, CDR2 FQNEAQ (reference sequence). V lost 1 base to trimming and J lost 5 bases, with 3 bases between them. CDR3 loop: CASSLVHNEQFF. CDR3 nucleotides: TGTGCCAGCAGCTTAGTCCACAATGAGCAGTTCTTC.

This clonotype was seen ten or more times. V is TRBV5-1 and J is TRBJ2-2; 11 positions match TRBD2. CDR3 length: 17 amino acids. Trimming cost V 6 bases and J 0 bases; bases outside gene matches: 7. The V gene's germline CDR1 is SGHRS and CDR2 YFSETQ. CDR3: CASNPGLAAANTGELFF. The CDR3 nucleotides read TGCGCCAGCAACCCGGGACTAGCGGCCGCGAACACCGGGGAGCTGTTTTTT.

V and J are TRBV5-6 and TRBJ2-7; 9 bases fit TRBD2. After removal of 4 bases from V and 0 bases from J, the junction contained 5 bases not matched to a gene. In germline, CDR1 is SGHDT, CDR2 YYEEEE. There are 15 residues in the CDR3. The DNA for the CDR3 is TGTGCCAGCAGCGCGGGAGGGAGGAGCTCCTACGAGCAGTACTTC. Its translation is CASSAGGRSSYEQYF.

In this sample, this clonotype turned up many times. The chain couples TRBV4-1 to TRBJ2-5; 8 bases match TRBD2. There are 13 residues in the CDR3. J lost 7 bases, V lost 8 bases, and 9 bases had no gene match. Germline V gene lookup returns CDR1 MGHRA and CDR2 YSYEKL. Written as DNA, the CDR3 is TGCGCCAGCTCTTCGGGGGGGCGTGGGACCCAGTACTTC. Encoded protein: CASSSGGRGTQYF.